The 27 T cell receptor beta chains given below trace back to one sample, sequenced in a study of T cell clonotyping in hematopoietic cell transplantation. Libraries were prepared by immunoSEQ multiplex PCR; TCRdb keeps only in-frame clonotypes and omits some of them. The data contain 15,000 to 20,000 clones, 80% to 90% of them seen just once; the ten biggest clones take up around 4.3%. The sample consisted of peripheral blood mononuclear cells. These receptors were taken from a woman in her thirties or forties in good health. Some clones in this sample may be carry-over from other donors' samples.

The CDR3 loop reads CASSKSGTGYGYTF. The CDR3 nucleotides are TGTGCCAGCAGTAAGTCCGGGACAGGTTATGGCTACACCTTC. The V gene is TRBV7-2, the J gene TRBJ1-2; 8 bases are a match to TRBD1. The CDR3 runs 14 residues. Germline V gene data show CDR1 as SGHTA and CDR2 as FQGNSA. J gave up 5 bases and V 6 bases, and 8 bases lay outside the gene matches.

This chain connects TRBV5-8 to TRBJ1-3; weak D call: TRBD1 (5 bases). Germline CDR1 SGHTS, CDR2 YDEGEE. The CDR3 is 16 amino acids. V was trimmed by 2 bases and J by 0 bases, leaving 12 bases between them. CDR3 DNA sequence: TGTGCCAGCAGCTTCGAGGGACTAAGCTCTGGAAACACCATATATTTT. It specifies CASSFEGLSSGNTIYF.

The rearrangement uses TRBV7-2 and TRBJ2-5; D might be TRBD1 or TRBD2, each matching 6 bases. Looked up from germline, CDR1 is SGHTA and CDR2 is FQGNSA. Trimming left V 2 bases short and J 5 bases short, with 12 bases between. The CDR3 runs 14 residues. The CDR3 region is CASSLQQGGETQYF. The CDR3 DNA is TGTGCCAGCAGCTTACAACAGGGAGGCGAGACCCAGTACTTC.

This clone was found a few times. The rearrangement joins TRBV28 to TRBJ2-4, with 11 bases matching TRBD1. The trim removed 1 base at V and 0 bases at J, leaving 5 bases unmatched. The germline gives CDR1 MDHEN, CDR2 SYDVKM. This CDR3 has 18 amino acids. The CDR3 spells CASSLYGQGALAKNIQYF. The CDR3 DNA sequence: TGTGCCAGCAGTTTATACGGACAGGGGGCTTTAGCCAAAAACATTCAGTACTTC.

V is TRBV6-5 and J is TRBJ1-2; D remains ambiguous. Germline loops: CDR1 MNHEY, CDR2 SVGAGI. The CDR3 loop spans 13 amino acids. V lost 8 bases and J lost 7, with 17 bases in between. CDR3 in amino acids: CASHSRGRIGYTF. As DNA, the CDR3 is TGTGCCAGCCACTCCAGAGGAAGAATTGGCTACACCTTC.

The chain is built from TRBV7-9 and TRBJ1-3, with a possible D match to TRBD1 (5 bases). This CDR3 is 15 amino acids long. CDR1 is SEHNR, CDR2 FQNEAQ, per germline (reference sequence). Between the trimmed V and J ends, which lost 6 bases and 0 bases, there was a span of 12 bases. The CDR3 nucleotides are TGTGCCAGCAGTTCAGGGTCCCACTCTGGAAACACCATATATTTT. Its protein is CASSSGSHSGNTIYF.

The V call is TRBV27, the J call TRBJ2-7, with D uncertain. Germline V gene lookup returns CDR1 MNHEY and CDR2 SMNVEV (reference sequence). This CDR3 is built from 13 residues. Trimming took off 3 bases at V and 1 base at J, with 7 bases between the two ends. The CDR3 is CASSFGISYEQYF. CDR3 DNA: TGTGCCAGCAGTTTCGGCATTTCCTACGAGCAGTACTTC.

V usage is TRBV30 and J usage is TRBJ1-5; TRBD1 agrees at 9 bases. Trimming cost V 2 bases and J 5 bases; bases outside gene matches: 10. CDR1 is GTSNPN and CDR2 is SVGIG in the germline V gene (reference sequence). The CDR3 has 16 residues. In nucleotides, the CDR3 is TGTGCCTGGAGTTTCCCCGGGACAGGGTTTCATCAGCCCCAGCATTTT. Encoded protein: CAWSFPGTGFHQPQHF.

This rearrangement joins TRBV6-1 to TRBJ1-1; D uncertain. The CDR3 spans 16 residues. Germline V CDR1 and CDR2: MNHNS, SASEGT. V was cut by 4 bases and J by 3 bases, with 18 bases left in between. This CDR3 reads CASSAVGQLLYTEAFF. CDR3 bases: TGTGCCAGCAGTGCGGTTGGCCAACTACTCTACACTGAAGCTTTCTTT.

The rearrangement uses TRBV15 and TRBJ1-5; weak D call: TRBD1 (5 bases). V gave up 5 bases and J gave up 9 bases, with 14 bases separating them. The CDR3 covers 13 residues. Germline CDR1 reads LNHNV; CDR2 reads YYDKDF (reference sequence). Written as DNA, the CDR3 is TGTGCCACCAGCCGGGACGGGGATCGGCCCCAGCATTTT. It yields the protein CATSRDGDRPQHF.

The chain is built from TRBV6-5 and TRBJ2-7; TRBD1 matches 7 bases. Losses at the gene ends were 8 bases for V and 6 bases for J; bases not matched to a gene: 13. In germline, CDR1 is MNHEY, CDR2 SVGAGI. CDR3 length: 14 amino acids. This CDR3 is CASHRGQGVGEQYF. CDR3 in DNA: TGTGCCAGCCATAGGGGCCAGGGGGTAGGCGAGCAGTACTTC.

This chain links TRBV4-2 with TRBJ2-1; 9 bases fit TRBD2. V shed 1 base, J shed 9 bases, and the junction held 10 bases outside the gene matches. CDR1 is LGHNA, CDR2 YNFKEQ, per germline. The CDR3 runs to 16 residues. CDR3 sequence: CASSQGRGLAGSEQFF. The DNA for the CDR3 is TGTGCCAGCAGCCAAGGCCGGGGACTAGCTGGGTCTGAGCAGTTCTTC.

This rearrangement joins TRBV4-2 to TRBJ1-3; 10 bases are shared with TRBD1. J was trimmed by 3 bases and V by 3 bases; bases with no gene match: 5. This CDR3 spans 16 amino acids. Germline-derived CDR1 and CDR2 are LGHNA and YNFKEQ. The CDR3 loop is CASSQTDRGNGNTIYF. In DNA, the CDR3 is TGTGCCAGCAGCCAGACGGACAGGGGGAATGGAAACACCATATATTTT.

This chain links TRBV5-1 with TRBJ2-7, with 7 bases identical to TRBD2. The CDR3 loop spans 16 amino acids. Germline V gene lookup returns CDR1 SGHRS and CDR2 YFSETQ. Trimming cost V 4 bases and J 6 bases; bases outside gene matches: 16. CDR3 in DNA: TGCGCCAGCAGCACGTCCCTTCTGGGGAGGGGAGGCGAGCAGTACTTC. Translated: CASSTSLLGRGGEQYF.

V gene TRBV5-1 combines with J gene TRBJ2-7; possible D gene TRBD2, 5 bases. The CDR3 length is 16 residues. The V gene lost 4 bases and the J gene lost 3 bases, with 20 bases spanning the gap. Germline lookup yields CDR1 SGHRS and CDR2 YFSETQ. The CDR3 coding sequence is TGCGCCAGCAGCGCATTAACCTCCGACGGGAACTACGAGCAGTACTTC. Translated: CASSALTSDGNYEQYF.

The J gene is TRBJ2-1, the V gene TRBV11-2; D is undetermined. The V end was cut by 3 bases, the J end by 3 bases, with 0 bases between. The CDR3 length is 11 residues. The germline V gene has CDR1 SGHAT and CDR2 FQNNGV. CDR3 residues: CASSFYNEQFF. The CDR3, as DNA: TGTGCCAGCAGCTTCTACAATGAGCAGTTCTTC.

This clone has a single count. The J gene is TRBJ1-2, the V gene TRBV9; D not certain. CDR1 SGDLS and CDR2 YYNGEE come from the germline V gene. The CDR3 sequence is 14 residues long. Trimming took off 0 bases at V and 0 bases at J, with 6 bases between the two ends. This CDR3 is CASSVDLANYGYTF. DNA for the CDR3: TGTGCCAGCAGCGTAGATCTAGCTAACTATGGCTACACCTTC.

This chain links TRBV7-8 with TRBJ2-5, with D unresolved. V lost 5 bases, J lost 4 bases, and 14 bases lay in between. The CDR3 runs to 14 residues. Germline V gene data show CDR1 as SGHVS and CDR2 as FQNEAQ. The CDR3 DNA is TGTGCCAGCAGCGACCCTGGGTTGCCAGAGACCCAGTACTTC. Translated: CASSDPGLPETQYF.

This clone occurred a few times. The chain employs TRBV6-5 and TRBJ2-5; tentatively, D is TRBD1 (5 bases). Between the trimmed V and J ends, which lost 7 bases and 5 bases, there was a span of 14 bases. CDR3 length: 13 residues. Germline V CDR1 and CDR2: MNHEY, SVGAGI. The CDR3 sequence: CASNQGVWETQYF. In DNA form, the CDR3 reads TGTGCCAGCAACCAAGGGGTTTGGGAGACCCAGTACTTC.

The CDR3 reads CASSVGQGIDIQYF. The CDR3 nucleotides read TGTGCCAGTAGTGTGGGACAGGGGATTGACATTCAGTACTTC. The rearrangement links TRBV19 to TRBJ2-4, with 10 bases fitting TRBD1. Per germline, CDR1 LNHDA and CDR2 SQIVND (reference sequence). The junction had 6 bases not matched to a gene; V was cut back by 5 bases and J by 8 bases. The CDR3 has 14 amino acids.

The rearrangement joins TRBV9 to TRBJ1-6; 9 bases are shared with TRBD1. V was clipped by 4 bases and J by 6 bases; unmatched bases: 2. The CDR3 sequence is 14 residues long. The V gene's germline CDR1 is SGDLS and CDR2 YYNGEE. The CDR3 bases are TGTGCCAGCAGCCCACAGGGGGCTAATTCACCCCTCCACTTT. The encoded protein is CASSPQGANSPLHF.

The rearrangement links TRBV28 to TRBJ1-2; 10 bases align to TRBD1. V shed 4 bases, J shed 8 bases, and the junction held 13 bases outside the gene matches. Germline-derived CDR1 and CDR2 are MDHEN and SYDVKM. The CDR3 has 16 residues. The CDR3 bases are TGTGCCAGCAGTTCCCCCGGGACAGGGGCTATTCACGGCTACACCTTC. This sequence encodes CASSSPGTGAIHGYTF.

This chain's CDR3 is CASKRLAGTDTQYF. CDR3 coding DNA: TGTGCCAGCAAAAGACTAGCGGGCACAGATACGCAGTATTTT. This chain joins TRBV6-5 and TRBJ2-3; the match to TRBD2 covers 9 bases. The J segment lost 1 base and the V segment lost 7 bases, leaving 3 bases of the junction unmatched. CDR1 and CDR2 (germline): MNHEY, SVGAGI. The CDR3 consists of 14 residues.

This clone came up a few times. V is TRBV25-1 and J is TRBJ2-1; 7 nucleotides match TRBD2. The CDR3 sequence is 14 residues long. From germline, CDR1 is MGHDK and CDR2 SYGVNS. The J segment lost 8 bases and the V segment lost 4 bases, leaving 8 bases of the junction unmatched. The DNA of the CDR3 is TGTGCCAGCAGTGGATGGACTAGGCGCGATGAGCAGTTCTTC. Translating gives CASSGWTRRDEQFF.

This chain joins TRBV4-2 and TRBJ2-7; D ambiguous. This CDR3 is built from 13 residues. The germline V gene encodes CDR1 LGHNA and CDR2 YNFKEQ. V lost 1 base, J lost 2 bases, and 6 bases lay in between. The CDR3, as DNA: TGTGCCAGCAGCCAAGCTACAACCTACGAGCAGTACTTC. It yields the protein CASSQATTYEQYF.

The chain has TRBV19 and TRBJ1-4, with 8 bases that match TRBD1. The CDR3 totals 15 residues. Germline-derived CDR1 and CDR2 are LNHDA and SQIVND (reference sequence). With 4 bases clipped from V and 7 bases from J, the junction kept 8 bases outside the gene matches. This CDR3 reads CASSSYRTGREKLFF. CDR3 DNA: TGTGCCAGTAGTAGCTACAGGACAGGGCGTGAAAAACTGTTTTTT.

The chain carries TRBV29-1 and TRBJ1-2, with D maybe TRBD1 (6 bases). The V end lost 6 bases, the J end lost 7 bases, and 9 bases lay between the germline ends. Germline CDR1 SQVTM, CDR2 ANQGSEA. CDR3 size: 10 residues. The chain's CDR3 is CSVQGTGYTF. CDR3 bases: TGCAGCGTACAGGGAACTGGCTACACCTTC.